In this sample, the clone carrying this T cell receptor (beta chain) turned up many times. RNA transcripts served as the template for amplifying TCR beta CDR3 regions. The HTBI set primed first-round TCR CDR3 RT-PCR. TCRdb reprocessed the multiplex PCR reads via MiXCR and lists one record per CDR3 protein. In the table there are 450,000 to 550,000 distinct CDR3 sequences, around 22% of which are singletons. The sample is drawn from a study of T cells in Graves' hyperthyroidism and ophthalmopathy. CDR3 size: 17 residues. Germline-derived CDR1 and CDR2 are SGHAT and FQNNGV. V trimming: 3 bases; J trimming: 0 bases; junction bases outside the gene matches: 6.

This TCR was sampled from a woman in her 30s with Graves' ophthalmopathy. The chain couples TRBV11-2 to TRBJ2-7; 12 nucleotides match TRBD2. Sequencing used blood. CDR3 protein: CASSLTSGGLSSYEQYF. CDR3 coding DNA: TGTGCCAGCAGCTTGACTAGCGGGGGCCTGAGCTCCTACGAGCAGTACTTC.